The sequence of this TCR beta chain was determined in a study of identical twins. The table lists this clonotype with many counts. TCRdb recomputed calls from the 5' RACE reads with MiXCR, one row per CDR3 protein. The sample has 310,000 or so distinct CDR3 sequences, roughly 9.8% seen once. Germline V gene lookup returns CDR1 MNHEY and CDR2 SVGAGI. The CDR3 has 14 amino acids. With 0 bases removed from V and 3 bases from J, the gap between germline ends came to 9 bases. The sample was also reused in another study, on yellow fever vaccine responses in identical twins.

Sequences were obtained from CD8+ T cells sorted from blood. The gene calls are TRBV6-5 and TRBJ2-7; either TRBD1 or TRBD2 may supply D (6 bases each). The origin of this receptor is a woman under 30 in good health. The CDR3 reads CASSYSGGYYEQYF. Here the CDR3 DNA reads TGTGCCAGCAGTTACTCAGGGGGGTACTACGAGCAGTACTTC.